This T cell receptor (beta chain) was identified during a study of blood T cell repertoires in COVID-19. The CDR3 covers 14 residues. CDR1 SGHNT and CDR2 YYREEE come from the germline V gene (reference sequence). Trimming cost V 7 bases and J 4 bases; bases outside gene matches: 9. As handled by the study authors: Amplification of reference gene primers provided the estimated nucleated cell counts. The table came from immunoSEQ multiplex PCR; TCRdb's copy has only in-frame clones and leaves some out. V and J calls plus clone size are reproduced from that table; the DNA served to infer D and trimming. Seen here are about 150,000 clones, around four fifths observed once, and the top ten hold 2.5% to 3%.

The chain combines TRBV5-4 with TRBJ1-2; 8 nucleotides line up with TRBD1. The sequencing sample was made of peripheral blood. The sequence was obtained from a woman older than 75 with COVID-19, enrolled during active disease. CDR3 protein: CASASGQGRYGYTF. For the CDR3, the DNA is TGTGCCAGCGCGTCTGGACAGGGACGCTATGGCTACACCTTC.